This T cell receptor beta chain came from a study of human T cells and chemical hapten exposure. Study-level information: Patch tests containing 0.01% DPC, applied to the upper back, were read at 6 days. The study enrolled mostly female patients with alopecia areata, totalis or universalis. General study results and limits: No shift was seen in TCRs above 1 in 1000 frequency with DPC sensitization.

Germline values: CDR1 SGHRS, CDR2 YFSETQ. The V and J ends lost 0 bases and 6 bases, in that order; junction bases with no gene match: 4. This CDR3 has 15 amino acids. Unique molecular identifiers were attached to individual cDNA molecules during library preparation. From the RACE reads, TCRdb called clonotypes with MiXCR, one entry per CDR3 protein. The sample lists roughly 120,000 distinct CDR3 sequences, 9.5% to 13% occurring once. Time point noted: patch test 1, 2 weeks after DPC sensitization. Treatment described: therapeutic diphenylcyclopropenone sensitization with weekly scalp DPC. Notes on this clonotype: The antigen is unknown.

The TCR sequence derives from a woman in her forties or fifties with alopecia areata. Some clones in this sample may be carry-over from other donors' samples. The gene calls are TRBV5-1 and TRBJ2-1; TRBD2 aligns across 9 bases. Sequencing was performed on whole blood, taken in connection with sensitization to the hapten diphenylcyclopropenone (DPC). Here the CDR3 DNA reads TGCGCCAGCAGCTTGGCCCTAGCGGGATTCAATGAGCAGTTCTTC. Translated: CASSLALAGFNEQFF.